Sequencing of this T cell receptor (beta chain) was carried out in a study of blood T cell repertoires in COVID-19. Study details: The samples span acute and convalescent COVID-19 from the United States, Italy and Spain. Sources were T cells, B-cell-depleted T cells, or PBMCs; the material itself was cDNA or gDNA.

The ends lost 0 bases at V and 5 bases at J; junction bases unmatched: 4. The CDR3 is 15 amino acids. Germline loops: CDR1 MNHEY, CDR2 SVGEGT. A single count supports this clone. The age range of participants was 18 to 89 years, with residence in some 25 US areas. Under the authors' procedure: Reference gene primer amplification yielded estimated nucleated cell counts. TCRdb's copy holds only in-frame clones and misses some; the assay was immunoSEQ multiplex PCR. V and J calls and clone size are given by that table; D and trimming were obtained from the DNA. This repertoire shows about 170,000 clones, around 88% found once; its top ten account for about 4%.

Sample: PBMCs or T cells enriched from blood (not recorded which). This sequence was found in a woman aged 45-60 years in a cohort exposed to, infected with or recovered from COVID-19 (not recorded which). V gene TRBV6-2 or TRBV6-3 combines with J gene TRBJ2-1; 7 bases are a match to TRBD2. The CDR3 here is CASSYSRDYHNEQFF. The CDR3 bases are TGTGCCAGCAGTTACTCCCGGGACTACCACAATGAGCAGTTCTTC.